The clone carrying this T cell receptor (beta chain) showed up just a few times. Antigen: not known. The investigators reverse transcribed all of the isolated RNA, so they sequenced expressed TCRB transcripts. This table comes from immunoSEQ multiplex PCR, and its TCRdb copy is limited to in-frame clones, with some not included. The profile shows 600,000 to 750,000 clones, over 10% of them singletons. The data derive from a study of beta chain features in type 1 diabetes. The study, taken as a whole, reports: The question of HLA type influencing TCRB rearrangement was one that remained unresolved here. Significant though moderate, a shortening of TCRB CDR3s appeared in all four CD4+ subsets of Type 1 diabetes patients.

The authors took one heparinised blood draw, averaging about 120 mL, from each donor. The CDR3 extends over 15 amino acids. CDR1 is SGHTA and CDR2 is FQGTGA in the germline V gene. V dropped 4 bases and J dropped 7; count of bases not matched to a gene: 6. This TCR was sampled from a man aged 30 to 39 with type 1 diabetes. The sequencing sample was made of naive CD4+ T cells from blood. J is TRBJ2-1 and V is TRBV7-3; 11 nucleotides align to TRBD2. Written as DNA, the CDR3 is TGTGCCAGCAGCTCTGGACTAGCGGGTTCTAATGAGCAGTTCTTC. This codes for CASSSGLAGSNEQFF.